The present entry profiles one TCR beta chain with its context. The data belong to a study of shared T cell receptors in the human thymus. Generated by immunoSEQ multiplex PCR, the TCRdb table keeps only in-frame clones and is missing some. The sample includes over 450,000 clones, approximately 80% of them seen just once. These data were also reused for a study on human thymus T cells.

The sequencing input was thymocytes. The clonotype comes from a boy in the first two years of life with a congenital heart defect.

The CDR3 nucleotides read TGTGCCAGCAGCTTAGGTTGTACGACTAAGAGCACAGATACGCAGTATTTT. This sequence encodes CASSLGCTTKSTDTQYF. The rearrangement joins TRBV7-8 to TRBJ2-3; perhaps TRBD2 as D (5 bases). Trimming removed 1 base at V and 0 bases at J, with 14 bases between. The germline CDR1 and CDR2 sequences are SGHVS and FQNEAQ. CDR3 length: 17 residues. The full variable domain, completed using reference TRBV7-8 and TRBJ2-3, is GAGVSQSPRYKVAKRGQDVALRCDPISGHVSLFWYQQALGQGPEFLTYFQNEAQLDKSGLPSDRFFAERPEGSVSTLKIQRTQQEDSAVYLCASSLGCTTKSTDTQYFGPGTRLTVL.